These 20 T cell receptor beta chains were all obtained from the same sample, sequenced in a study of T cell changes during pregnancy in multiple sclerosis. The assay was immunoSEQ multiplex PCR, and TCRdb's table has in-frame clones only and misses some. This sample has tens of thousands of clones, with roughly 87% found just once. Sequenced material: CD8+ T cells from peripheral blood mononuclear cells, taken before pregnancy. The receptor source for this set is a female donor with multiple sclerosis, enrolled in a pregnancy study.

This clone was detected once. J is TRBJ2-3 and V is TRBV11-3; D perhaps matches TRBD1 (6 bases). The germline V gene encodes CDR1 SGHNT and CDR2 YENEEA. The V end lost 5 bases, the J end lost 1 base, and 16 bases lay between the germline ends. The CDR3 is 16 amino acids. CDR3 nucleotide sequence: TGTGCCAGCAGCCTAAGACAGGCCCGAGGCACAGATACGCAGTATTTT. Protein sequence: CASSLRQARGTDTQYF.

The CDR3 loop reads CASSVASGSPSDTQYF. Here the CDR3 DNA reads TGTGCCAGCAGCGTCGCTAGCGGGAGTCCATCAGATACGCAGTATTTT. This rearrangement joins TRBV9 to TRBJ2-3, with 10 bases lining up with TRBD2. There are 16 residues in the CDR3. From germline, CDR1 is SGDLS and CDR2 YYNGEE. With V trimmed by 2 bases and J by 4 bases, 7 bases remained unmatched.

This clone was found a few times. The chain combines TRBV7-9 with TRBJ1-1; tentatively, D is TRBD1 (6 bases). The CDR3 has 14 residues. Trimming took off 5 bases at V and 1 base at J, with 11 bases between the two ends. The germline V gene encodes CDR1 SEHNR and CDR2 FQNEAQ (reference sequence). CDR3 amino acids: CASSPGRGNTEAFF. The CDR3, as DNA: TGTGCCAGCAGCCCAGGCAGGGGGAACACTGAAGCTTTCTTT. Together with reference TRBV7-9 and TRBJ1-1, the CDR3 gives the full variable domain: DTGVSQNPRHKITKRGQNVTFRCDPISEHNRLYWYRQTLGQGPEFLTYFQNEAQLEKSRLLSDRFSAERPKGSFSTLEIQRTEQGDSAMYLCASSPGRGNTEAFFGQGTRLTVV.

The chain's CDR3 is CASSLSTGLVTQYF. As DNA, the CDR3 is TGTGCCAGCAGCTTAAGTACGGGACTGGTGACCCAGTACTTC. The rearrangement joins TRBV7-9 to TRBJ2-5, with D possibly matching TRBD2 (6 bases). The V gene's germline CDR1 is SEHNR and CDR2 FQNEAQ (reference sequence). V was pared by 2 bases and J by 7 bases, with 14 bases between. CDR3 length equals 14 residues.

This clone is medium-sized (0.01 to 0.1%) in the sample. The chain carries TRBV6-4 and TRBJ1-1; D is uncertain. The CDR3 runs 13 residues. Germline V gene data show CDR1 as MRHNA and CDR2 as SNTAGT. Trimming took off 5 bases at V and 5 bases at J, with 12 bases between the two ends. CDR3 loop: CASSYGERTEAFF. The CDR3 DNA is TGTGCCAGCAGTTATGGGGAGAGGACTGAAGCTTTCTTT.

The gene calls are TRBV27 and TRBJ2-7, with TRBD2 matching over 12 bases. This CDR3 has 15 amino acids. Germline V gene sequence: CDR1 MNHEY, CDR2 SMNVEV (reference sequence). V lost 5 bases to trimming and J lost 4 bases; unmatched junction nucleotides: 6. CDR3 DNA: TGTGCCAGCAGTCTGACTAGCGGGAGCTGGTACGAGCAGTACTTC. Translation gives CASSLTSGSWYEQYF.

The CDR3 reads CASSAGKVNEQYF. The CDR3 region has the DNA TGTGCCAGTAGTGCCGGGAAGGTCAACGAGCAGTACTTC. V and J are TRBV19 and TRBJ2-7, with D possibly being TRBD2 (5 bases). This CDR3 comprises 13 residues. V lost 5 bases to trimming and J lost 5 bases, with 13 bases between them. Germline V lookup: CDR1 LNHDA, CDR2 SQIVND (reference sequence).

The chain combines TRBV13 with TRBJ1-2; possibly TRBD1 for D (6 bases). In germline, CDR1 is PRHDT, CDR2 FYEKMQ (reference sequence). The CDR3 is made up of 13 amino acids. V was cut by 1 base and J by 3 bases, with 6 bases left in between. The CDR3 sequence is CASSLEGDYGYTF. DNA of the CDR3: TGTGCCAGCAGCTTAGAGGGGGACTATGGCTACACCTTC.

The chain joins TRBV6-6 to TRBJ2-2; no clear D. Germline-derived CDR1 and CDR2 are MNHNY and SVGAGI (reference sequence). This CDR3 is 14 amino acids long. V was cut by 6 bases and J by 5 bases, with 13 bases left in between. CDR3 DNA: TGTGCCAGCAGCCTTGACTTTACTACCGGGGAGCTGTTTTTT. It is translated as CASSLDFTTGELFF.

This clone was detected only once. The chain carries TRBV27 and TRBJ1-2, with 12 bases matching TRBD1. V gave up 3 bases and J gave up 8 bases; unmatched junction bases: 13. The CDR3 length is 17 residues. Germline V gene data show CDR1 as MNHEY and CDR2 as SMNVEV (reference sequence). CDR3 region: CASSLSIRDRGREGYTF. The CDR3 DNA follows: TGTGCCAGCAGTTTGTCCATCCGGGACAGGGGGCGTGAGGGCTACACCTTC.

The genes are TRBV11-3 and TRBJ2-5, with TRBD2 identical over 10 bases. Per germline, CDR1 SGHNT and CDR2 YENEEA. There are 17 residues in the CDR3. Losses at the gene ends were 1 base for V and 5 bases for J; bases not matched to a gene: 10. The CDR3 loop is CASSLGQRAGGPETQYF. The DNA of the CDR3 is TGTGCCAGCAGCTTAGGGCAGAGAGCGGGGGGGCCGGAGACCCAGTACTTC.

This clone showed up just a few times. The chain carries TRBV6-1 and TRBJ1-5; D remains unclear. Germline CDR1 is MNHNS and CDR2 is SASEGT. The CDR3 is 16 residues long. V lost 2 bases to trimming and J lost 6 bases, with 17 bases between them. In DNA, the CDR3 is TGTGCCAGCAGTGAACGCCCCGGGGTTGGCGGTCAGCCCCAGCATTTT. This encodes CASSERPGVGGQPQHF.

DNA for the CDR3: TGTGCCAGCAGCTTAGCCCTTGAATTCGGCTCCTACAATGAGCAGTTCTTC. It encodes CASSLALEFGSYNEQFF. This chain links TRBV7-8 with TRBJ2-1; the D is unclear. V lost 0 bases and J lost 0, with 12 bases in between. Germline-derived CDR1 and CDR2 are SGHVS and FQNEAQ. CDR3 length: 17 amino acids. The full variable domain, rest sourced from reference TRBV7-8 and TRBJ2-1, is GAGVSQSPRYKVAKRGQDVALRCDPISGHVSLFWYQQALGQGPEFLTYFQNEAQLDKSGLPSDRFFAERPEGSVSTLKIQRTQQEDSAVYLCASSLALEFGSYNEQFFGPGTRLTVL.

V is TRBV7-6 and J is TRBJ2-7; D uncertain. Trimming took off 3 bases at V and 1 base at J, with 10 bases between the two ends. The germline CDR1 and CDR2 sequences are SGHVS and FNYEAQ. This CDR3 contains 14 residues. CDR3 sequence: CASSFDGESYEQYF. CDR3 DNA sequence: TGTGCCAGCAGCTTCGACGGAGAGTCCTACGAGCAGTACTTC.

This clone was recorded at least ten times. This rearrangement joins TRBV6-1 to TRBJ2-7; TRBD2 agrees at 7 bases. The CDR3 is 15 residues long. CDR1 is MNHNS and CDR2 is SASEGT in the germline V gene. J gave up 5 bases and V 3 bases, and 10 bases lay outside the gene matches. The CDR3 sequence: CASSDPSGGRDEQYF. The CDR3 DNA reads TGTGCCAGCAGTGACCCATCTGGAGGGAGGGACGAGCAGTACTTC.

This clone was detected only once. V usage is TRBV4-1 and J usage is TRBJ2-2, with a tentative D call TRBD1 (6 bases). Trimming took off 2 bases at V and 5 bases at J, with 9 bases between the two ends. Germline lookup yields CDR1 MGHRA and CDR2 YSYEKL. This CDR3 spans 14 amino acids. The CDR3 sequence is CASSQLTGTGELFF. In DNA form, the CDR3 reads TGCGCCAGCAGCCAATTGACAGGAACCGGGGAGCTGTTTTTT.

This clone appeared once. The V and J genes are TRBV5-5 and TRBJ1-6, with TRBD1 matching over 8 bases. V trimming: 3 bases; J trimming: 9 bases; junction bases outside the gene matches: 5. CDR1 and CDR2 from the germline V gene are SGHKS and YYEKEE (reference sequence). This CDR3 has 14 residues. DNA of the CDR3: TGTGCCAGCAGCTCTCGACAGGGGAGTTCACCCCTCCACTTT. As protein: CASSSRQGSSPLHF.

This chain uses TRBV5-4 with TRBJ2-3, with 8 bases fitting TRBD2. With 4 bases clipped from V and 6 bases from J, the junction kept 10 bases outside the gene matches. Germline lookup yields CDR1 SGHNT and CDR2 YYREEE (reference sequence). This CDR3 spans 15 amino acids. This CDR3 is CASSGSGVTPDTQYF. In DNA form, the CDR3 reads TGTGCCAGCAGCGGTAGCGGGGTAACTCCGGATACGCAGTATTTT.

The chain links TRBV11-2 to TRBJ2-7; D is ambiguous. Germline loops: CDR1 SGHAT, CDR2 FQNNGV. Trimming took off 2 bases at V and 6 bases at J, with 17 bases between the two ends. The CDR3 sequence is 15 residues long. Here the CDR3 reads CASSLSLGDSLEQYF. CDR3 DNA sequence: TGTGCCAGCAGCTTAAGTTTGGGCGATTCTCTCGAGCAGTACTTC.

The chain joins TRBV4-1 to TRBJ2-1; 10 bases line up with TRBD2. This CDR3 spans 18 amino acids. The V gene end was trimmed by 0 bases and the J gene end by 4 bases; junction bases not matched to a gene: 9. Germline assignment: CDR1 MGHRA and CDR2 YSYEKL. CDR3 nucleotide sequence: TGCGCCAGCAGCCAAGATAGGGTGGGGACTAGCGAATACAATGAGCAGTTCTTC. Protein product: CASSQDRVGTSEYNEQFF.